The text below deals with one TCR beta chain. Its antigen remains unidentified. The sample comes from a study of cytomegalovirus exposure and HLA in healthy donors. V gave up 9 bases and J gave up 5 bases, with 18 bases separating them. The V gene's germline CDR1 is SGHTA and CDR2 FQGNSA. The CDR3 loop spans 14 amino acids. Study conclusions and caveats: Roughly even sequencing depth across donors was the assumption behind the presence/absence analyses. Previous analysis showed most TCR beta V segments were productive about 87% or about 30% of the time.

The PCR contained 60 Vbeta and 13 Jbeta primers. Repertoires were generated with immunoSEQ multiplex PCR, while TCRdb's copy carries only in-frame clones and drops some. This table has about 200,000 clones, around four fifths appearing once. The genes are TRBV7-2 and TRBJ2-3; D possibly corresponds to TRBD2 (6 bases). This TCR was recovered from a male donor in good health and CMV-seronegative. The sequencing sample was made of PBMCs. The CDR3 region has the DNA TGTGCCAGTCAGGCGGGGCGCTCGTTAGATACGCAGTATTTT. Amino acid sequence: CASQAGRSLDTQYF.